This TCR beta chain comes out of a study of blood T cell repertoires in COVID-19. For the study at large: Sites across the United States, Italy and Spain contributed samples from acute and convalescent COVID-19.

Measured with immunoSEQ multiplex PCR; TCRdb has only the in-frame clones, and not every one. The data contain about 150,000 clones, approximately 85% of them seen just once; the ten biggest clones take up 0.6% to 0.65%. Seattle's enrolled individuals joined amid active infection and were then monitored longitudinally. The V and J ends lost 4 bases and 7 bases respectively, with 13 bases between them. Germline V gene data show CDR1 as SQVTM and CDR2 as ANQGSEA. This CDR3 has 12 residues. The receptor comes from a man aged 55 to 70 with COVID-19, enrolled during active disease. The rearrangement links TRBV29-1 to TRBJ1-2; a weak D match, TRBD1 (5 bases). Sequencing was done on a sample of peripheral blood. CDR3 nucleotides: TGCAGCGTTGTCGGGGGATTAGGTGGCTACACCTTC. It encodes CSVVGGLGGYTF.